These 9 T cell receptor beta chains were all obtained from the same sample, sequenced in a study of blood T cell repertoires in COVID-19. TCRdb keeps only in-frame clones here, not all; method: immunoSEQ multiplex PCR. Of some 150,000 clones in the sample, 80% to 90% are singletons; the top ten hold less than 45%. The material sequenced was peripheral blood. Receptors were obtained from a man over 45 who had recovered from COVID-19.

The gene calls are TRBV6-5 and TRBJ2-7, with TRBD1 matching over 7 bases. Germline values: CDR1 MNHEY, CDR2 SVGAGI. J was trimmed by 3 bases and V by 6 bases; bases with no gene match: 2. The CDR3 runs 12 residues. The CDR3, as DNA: TGTGCCAGCAGCGACAGGGACTACGAGCAGTACTTC. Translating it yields CASSDRDYEQYF.

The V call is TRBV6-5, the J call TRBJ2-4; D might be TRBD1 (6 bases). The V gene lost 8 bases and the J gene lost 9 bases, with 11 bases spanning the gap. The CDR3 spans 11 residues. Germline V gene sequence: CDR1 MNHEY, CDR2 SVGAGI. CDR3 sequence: CASWDNGIQYF. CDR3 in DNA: TGTGCCAGCTGGGACAATGGCATTCAGTACTTC.

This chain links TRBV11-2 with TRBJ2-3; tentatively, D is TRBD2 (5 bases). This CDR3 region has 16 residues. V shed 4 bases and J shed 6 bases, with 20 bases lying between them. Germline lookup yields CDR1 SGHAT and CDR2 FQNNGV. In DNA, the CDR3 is TGTGCCAGCAGCTCCTCCGGACGGGGAATTCTGGATACGCAGTATTTT. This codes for CASSSSGRGILDTQYF.

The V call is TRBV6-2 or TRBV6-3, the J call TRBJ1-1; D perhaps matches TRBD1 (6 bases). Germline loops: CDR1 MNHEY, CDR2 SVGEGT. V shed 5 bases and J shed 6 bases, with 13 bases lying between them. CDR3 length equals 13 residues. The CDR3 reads CASSNDRLSEAFF. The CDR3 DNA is TGTGCCAGCAGTAACGACAGGCTATCTGAAGCTTTCTTT.

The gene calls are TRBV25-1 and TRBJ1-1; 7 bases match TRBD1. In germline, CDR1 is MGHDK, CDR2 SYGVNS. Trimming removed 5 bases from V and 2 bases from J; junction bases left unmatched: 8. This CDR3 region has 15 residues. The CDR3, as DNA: TGTGCCAGCAGTCGGGGCTACAGGGGAAACACTGAAGCTTTCTTT. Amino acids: CASSRGYRGNTEAFF. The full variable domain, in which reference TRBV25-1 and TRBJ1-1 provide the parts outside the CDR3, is EADIYQTPRYLVIGTGKKITLECSQTMGHDKMYWYQQDPGMELHLIHYSYGVNSTEKGDLSSESTVSRIRTEHFPLTLESARPSHTSQYLCASSRGYRGNTEAFFGQGTRLTVV.

Here the CDR3 reads CASSSGTGLWTGELFF. CDR3 nucleotides: TGCGCCAGCAGCTCCGGAACAGGGTTATGGACCGGGGAGCTGTTTTTT. The V call is TRBV5-1, the J call TRBJ2-2; TRBD1 might be the D (6 bases). Trimming removed 3 bases at V and 5 bases at J, with 17 bases between. This CDR3 has 16 residues. Germline V gene lookup returns CDR1 SGHRS and CDR2 YFSETQ.

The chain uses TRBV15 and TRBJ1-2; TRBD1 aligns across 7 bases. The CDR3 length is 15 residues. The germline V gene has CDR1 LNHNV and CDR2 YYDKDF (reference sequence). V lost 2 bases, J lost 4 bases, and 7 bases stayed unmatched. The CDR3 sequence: CATSRPRGQSYGYTF. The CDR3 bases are TGTGCCACCAGCAGACCAAGGGGGCAGTCCTATGGCTACACCTTC.

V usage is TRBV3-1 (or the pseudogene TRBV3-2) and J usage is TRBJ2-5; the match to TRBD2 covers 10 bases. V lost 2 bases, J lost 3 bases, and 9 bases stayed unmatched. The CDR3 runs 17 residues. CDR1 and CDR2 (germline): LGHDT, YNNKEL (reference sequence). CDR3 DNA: TGTGCCAGCAGCCAAAAGACTAGCGGGCGCTATAAAGAGACCCAGTACTTC. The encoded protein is CASSQKTSGRYKETQYF.

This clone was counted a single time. The DNA for the CDR3 is TGTGCCAGCAGTGAAGGCAGGGGGACCGTCTACGAGCAGTACTTC. Translated: CASSEGRGTVYEQYF. The gene calls are TRBV2 and TRBJ2-7; the match to TRBD1 covers 7 bases. This CDR3 spans 15 amino acids. Losses at the gene ends were 1 base for V and 3 bases for J; bases not matched to a gene: 6. CDR1 and CDR2 from the germline V gene are SNHLY and FYNNEI.